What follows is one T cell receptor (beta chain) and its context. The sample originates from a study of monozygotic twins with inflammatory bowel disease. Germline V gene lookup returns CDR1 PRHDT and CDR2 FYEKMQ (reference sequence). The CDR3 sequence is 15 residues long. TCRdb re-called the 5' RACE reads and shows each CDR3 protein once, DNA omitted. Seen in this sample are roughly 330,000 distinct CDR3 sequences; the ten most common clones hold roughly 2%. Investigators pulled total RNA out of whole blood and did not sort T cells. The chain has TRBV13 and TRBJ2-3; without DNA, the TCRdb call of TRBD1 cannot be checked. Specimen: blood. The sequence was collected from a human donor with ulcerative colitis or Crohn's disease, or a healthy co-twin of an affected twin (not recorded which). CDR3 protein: CASSLGTGGPDTQYF.